Following are 23 T cell receptor beta chains from one sample sequenced in a study of T cells in Graves' hyperthyroidism and ophthalmopathy. The TCR beta CDR3 regions underwent amplification using RNA transcripts as the source. A first-round RT-PCR of the TCR CDR3 used the HTBI primer set. TCRdb called the multiplex PCR reads again in MiXCR, with one record for every CDR3 protein. Here the sample spans over 200,000 distinct CDR3 sequences, about 15% being singletons. Sample: blood. Receptors were obtained from a man aged 45-65 years with Graves' hyperthyroidism.

This clonotype has only a few counts. The gene calls are TRBV6-4 and TRBJ2-7, with a weak D call TRBD2 (5 bases). This CDR3 contains 15 residues. V was trimmed by 5 bases and J by 2 bases, leaving 16 bases between them. Germline CDR1 is MRHNA and CDR2 is SNTAGT. The chain's CDR3 is CASSQNPSGAYEQYF. CDR3 coding DNA: TGTGCCAGCAGTCAAAACCCCTCCGGGGCCTACGAGCAGTACTTC.

V gene TRBV7-9 combines with J gene TRBJ2-7; the D is unclear. The better agreement between TRBJ2-1 and the DNA end casts doubt on the J call. The CDR3 contains 12 residues. Germline V gene data show CDR1 as SEHNR and CDR2 as FQNEAQ (reference sequence). CDR3 nucleotides: TGTGCCAGCAGCTCCCGACCCTACGAGCAGTTCTTC. This sequence encodes CASSSRPYEQFF.

This clonotype occurred many times. This rearrangement joins TRBV30 to TRBJ1-4, with no clear D. Germline V gene lookup returns CDR1 GTSNPN and CDR2 SVGIG (reference sequence). This CDR3 is 16 amino acids long. The ends were cut back, 1 base at V and 0 bases at J, with 12 bases in the middle. Here the CDR3 DNA reads TGTGCCTGGAGTGGGCTGGGAGCGGCAACTAATGAAAAACTGTTTTTT. Translating it yields CAWSGLGAATNEKLFF.

This clonotype was seen repeatedly, ten times or more. The gene calls are TRBV11-3 and TRBJ2-7, with a tentative D call TRBD2 (6 bases). Germline V CDR1 and CDR2: SGHNT, YENEEA. CDR3 size: 14 residues. Trimming left V 7 bases short and J 4 bases short, with 17 bases between. CDR3 region: CASTLSSEVYEQYF. The CDR3 region has the DNA TGTGCCAGCACTCTCTCTAGCGAGGTATACGAGCAGTACTTC. Combining the CDR3 with reference TRBV11-3 and TRBJ2-7 gives the whole variable domain EAGVVQSPRYKIIEKKQPVAFWCNPISGHNTLYWYLQNLGQGPELLIRYENEEAVDDSQLPKDRFSAERLKGVDSTLKIQPAELGDSAVYLCASTLSSEVYEQYFGPGTRLTVT.

This clonotype was seen a few times. V is TRBV10-2 and J is TRBJ2-7; D ambiguous. The germline V gene has CDR1 WSHSY and CDR2 SAAADI. V lost 6 bases, J lost 3 bases, and 12 bases lay in between. The CDR3 length is 13 residues. The chain's CDR3 is CASRAKGVYEQYF. CDR3 in DNA: TGCGCCAGCAGGGCAAAGGGCGTCTACGAGCAGTACTTC.

This clonotype has ten or more counts. This rearrangement joins TRBV12-3 or TRBV12-4 to TRBJ2-5; D remains unclear. Trimming stripped 0 bases from V and 5 bases from J, with 7 bases between. The CDR3 sequence is 13 residues long. CDR3 DNA sequence: TGTGCCAGCAGTTTAGCGCTTCGGGAGACCCAGTACTTC. Protein product: CASSLALRETQYF.

At least ten counts were recorded for this clonotype. The chain carries TRBV5-1 and TRBJ2-7, with D perhaps matching TRBD1 (6 bases). V shed 5 bases and J shed 1 base, with 16 bases lying between them. Germline CDR1 is SGHRS and CDR2 is YFSETQ. The CDR3 is made up of 15 amino acids. Written as DNA, the CDR3 is TGCGCCAGCAGTTTCGGGAACAGGGCTTCCTACGAGCAGTACTTC. This sequence encodes CASSFGNRASYEQYF. The variable domain in full, completed from reference TRBV5-1 and TRBJ2-7, reads KAGVTQTPRYLIKTRGQQVTLSCSPISGHRSVSWYQQTPGQGLQFLFEYFSETQRNKGNFPGRFSGRQFSNSRSEMNVSTLELGDSALYLCASSFGNRASYEQYFGPGTRLTVT.

There are a few counts of this clonotype. This chain joins TRBV13 and TRBJ1-6; D not resolved. Germline CDR1 reads PRHDT; CDR2 reads FYEKMQ (reference sequence). CDR3 length equals 12 residues. Trimming removed 6 bases from V and 10 bases from J, with 10 bases in between. The CDR3 sequence: CASSLAGSPLHF. The CDR3 nucleotides are TGTGCCAGCAGTTTGGCGGGCTCACCCCTCCACTTT.

This clonotype was detected only a few times. The rearrangement links TRBV11-3 to TRBJ2-3; no reliable D call. Trimming shortened V by 5 bases and J by 3 bases, and 21 bases separated the two germline ends. Per the germline V gene, CDR1 is SGHNT and CDR2 is YENEEA. The CDR3 covers 17 residues. Written as DNA, the CDR3 is TGTGCCAGCAGCCCACTTTGGGCCCGGCCGAAGACAGATACGCAGTATTTT. The encoded protein is CASSPLWARPKTDTQYF.

V and J are TRBV7-9 and TRBJ1-1; 9 bases align to TRBD1. This CDR3 is built from 16 residues. The germline gives CDR1 SEHNR, CDR2 FQNEAQ (reference sequence). After removal of 4 bases from V and 6 bases from J, the junction contained 12 bases not matched to a gene. The CDR3 DNA reads as TGTGCCAGCAGCTCACAGGGGGCCCGGGATTATGCTGAAGCTTTCTTT. Protein product: CASSSQGARDYAEAFF.

This clonotype has only a few counts. The rearrangement uses TRBV19 and TRBJ1-5; D uncertain. Per germline, CDR1 LNHDA and CDR2 SQIVND (reference sequence). The CDR3 has 14 amino acids. The germline V and J ends were trimmed by 4 bases and 5 bases, with 12 bases remaining between them. CDR3 residues: CASSTAGEDQPQHF. The CDR3 coding sequence is TGTGCCAGTAGTACAGCAGGCGAAGATCAGCCCCAGCATTTT.

This clonotype was seen only a few times. The chain employs TRBV5-1 and TRBJ2-5, with unresolved D. This CDR3 comprises 13 residues. Trimming took off 4 bases at V and 5 bases at J, with 12 bases between the two ends. Germline CDR1 is SGHRS and CDR2 is YFSETQ. CDR3 in DNA: TGCGCCAGCAGCATTGGACGTTGGGAGACCCAGTACTTC. It specifies CASSIGRWETQYF.

About this clonotype: One end of the junction is discordant with germline, which a read error may explain. V gene TRBV24-1 combines with J gene TRBJ2-5, with a possible D match to TRBD1 (5 bases). CDR3 length equals 15 residues. Germline lookup yields CDR1 KGHDR and CDR2 SFDVKD. This CDR3 reads CATSDFEGAQGTQYF. The CDR3, as DNA: TGTGCCACCAGTGATTTTGAAGGGGCCCAAGGGACCCAGTACTTC.

This clonotype was counted ten times or more. This chain joins TRBV30 and TRBJ1-6; 7 bases match TRBD1. The V gene's germline CDR1 is GTSNPN and CDR2 SVGIG (reference sequence). The CDR3 is 15 residues long. V dropped 3 bases and J dropped 5; count of bases not matched to a gene: 7. This chain's CDR3 is CAWSAIGQDNSPLHF. As DNA, the CDR3 is TGTGCCTGGAGCGCAATCGGACAGGATAATTCACCCCTCCACTTT.

The gene calls are TRBV6-2 or TRBV6-3 and TRBJ2-2; weak D call: TRBD2 (6 bases). Germline CDR1 and CDR2: MNHEY and SVGEGT. CDR3 length: 13 amino acids. The ends were cut back, 8 bases at V and 4 bases at J, with 11 bases in the middle. The CDR3 loop is CASEIAATGELFF. The CDR3 DNA is TGTGCCAGCGAGATAGCGGCCACCGGGGAGCTGTTTTTT.

This clonotype was seen once. The chain carries TRBV6-1 and TRBJ2-7, with 9 nucleotides matching TRBD2. Trimming removed 6 bases from V and 3 bases from J; junction bases left unmatched: 12. The CDR3 loop spans 16 amino acids. The germline gives CDR1 MNHNS, CDR2 SASEGT. The DNA for the CDR3 is TGTGCCAGCAGGGAAAGTCCCGGGACTAGCAGCTACGAGCAGTACTTC. This translates into CASRESPGTSSYEQYF.

The chain has TRBV13 and TRBJ1-4; D is possibly TRBD1 (5 bases). This CDR3 comprises 14 residues. Germline V gene data show CDR1 as PRHDT and CDR2 as FYEKMQ (reference sequence). V was trimmed by 5 bases and J by 6 bases, leaving 13 bases between them. CDR3 sequence: CASSPQGRDEKLFF. Here the CDR3 DNA reads TGTGCCAGCAGCCCCCAGGGTAGGGATGAAAAACTGTTTTTT.

In this sample, this clonotype turned up many times. The chain uses TRBV2 and TRBJ1-1; D ambiguous. From germline, CDR1 is SNHLY and CDR2 FYNNEI. The germline V and J ends were trimmed by 7 bases and 1 base, with 10 bases remaining between them. The CDR3 loop spans 13 amino acids. The CDR3 reads CASTETRNTEAFF. As DNA, the CDR3 is TGTGCCAGCACCGAGACAAGGAACACTGAAGCTTTCTTT.

This clonotype was seen many times. The rearrangement links TRBV27 to TRBJ2-7; D remains unclear. This CDR3 spans 14 amino acids. V lost 4 bases and J 0 bases, leaving 10 bases between the germline ends. The germline V gene has CDR1 MNHEY and CDR2 SMNVEV (reference sequence). The CDR3 sequence is CASSWAVSSYEQYF. The CDR3, as DNA: TGTGCCAGCAGTTGGGCGGTTAGCTCCTACGAGCAGTACTTC.

This chain links TRBV11-3 with TRBJ2-2; D perhaps matches TRBD1 (5 bases). The CDR3 loop spans 14 amino acids. CDR1 and CDR2 from the germline V gene are SGHNT and YENEEA. V was cut by 1 base and J by 4 bases, with 7 bases left in between. CDR3 nucleotide sequence: TGTGCCAGCAGCTTAGGGGGCTTCACCGGGGAGCTGTTTTTT. It translates to CASSLGGFTGELFF.

This clonotype has only a few counts. The genes are TRBV6-2 or TRBV6-3 and TRBJ2-7, with 8 bases identical to TRBD2. This CDR3 spans 14 amino acids. V shed 7 bases and J 4 bases; nucleotides not matched to a gene: 9. The germline gives CDR1 MNHEY, CDR2 SVGEGT. The CDR3 loop reads CASKYGTSGYEQYF. The DNA for the CDR3 is TGTGCCAGCAAGTACGGGACTAGTGGGTACGAGCAGTACTTC.

Concerning this clonotype itself: Germline is not matched at one junction end, which may reflect a read error. This chain connects TRBV7-9 to TRBJ1-5; unclear D gene. Germline-derived CDR1 and CDR2 are SEHNR and FQNEAQ (reference sequence). The CDR3 runs 13 residues. The CDR3 nucleotides read TGCGCCAGCAGCCAAGAGTCAGGTCAGCCCCAGCATTTT. Translated: CASSQESGQPQHF.

The CDR3 DNA is TGCGCCAGCAGGGAGGGACTAGCGGGAGGACCCTACAATGAGCAGTTCTTC. Translated, it gives CASREGLAGGPYNEQFF. The chain employs TRBV10-1 and TRBJ2-1; TRBD2 agrees at 15 bases. Germline CDR1 reads WNHNN; CDR2 reads SYGVQD (reference sequence). Trimming took 6 bases from V and 2 from J; bases not matched to a gene: 5. The CDR3 covers 17 residues.